Following are 9 T cell receptor beta chains from one sample sequenced in a study of patients and donors after allogeneic stem cell transplantation. TCRdb ran MiXCR on the RT-PCR reads and lists one entry per CDR3 protein. The repertoire holds hundreds of thousands of distinct CDR3 sequences, with 16% as singletons. Sequenced input: blood, either unsorted or a sorted T cell fraction (not recorded which). Receptors originate from a human donor who was either an allogeneic HSCT recipient or a stem cell or donor lymphocyte infusion donor (not recorded which). It is not recorded whose cells these are; they may come from a transplant donor.

V gene TRBV20-1 combines with J gene TRBJ2-4, with 8 bases identical to TRBD2. This CDR3 comprises 16 residues. J was trimmed by 2 bases and V by 5 bases; bases with no gene match: 11. Looked up from germline, CDR1 is DFQATT and CDR2 is SNEGSKA (reference sequence). CDR3 protein: CSAPPSGWDPKNIQYF. The DNA for the CDR3 is TGCAGTGCTCCTCCTAGCGGGTGGGACCCCAAAAACATTCAGTACTTC.

The rearrangement links TRBV20-1 to TRBJ2-3; TRBD1 or TRBD2 may be the D gene (5 bases each). Germline assignment: CDR1 DFQATT and CDR2 SNEGSKA (reference sequence). The CDR3 sequence is 14 residues long. V lost 6 bases, J lost 2 bases, and 15 bases lay in between. The CDR3 DNA sequence: TGCAGTGCATCCGGGGCCACCGACACAGATACGCAGTATTTT. It specifies CSASGATDTDTQYF.

This clonotype occurred a few times. This chain links TRBV24-1 with TRBJ2-3; D may be TRBD1 (5 bases). The CDR3 is 15 residues long. Germline loops: CDR1 KGHDR, CDR2 SFDVKD. Trimming stripped 5 bases from V and 5 bases from J, with 16 bases between. CDR3 residues: CATSARTSYVDTQYF. CDR3 bases: TGTGCCACCAGTGCCAGGACAAGTTATGTAGATACGCAGTATTTT.

Remarks on this clonotype: Possible read error: a much larger clone is one base away. V and J are TRBV2 and TRBJ2-1; 9 nucleotides match TRBD2. J was trimmed by 5 bases and V by 5 bases; bases with no gene match: 1. CDR1 is SNHLY, CDR2 FYNNEI, per germline. The length of the CDR3 is 13 residues. The CDR3 DNA reads TGTGCCAGCAGTCTAGCGGGGCACAATGAGCAGTTCTTC. It is translated as CASSLAGHNEQFF.

This clonotype was seen many times. The chain employs TRBV19 and TRBJ2-2; no reliable D call. Per the germline V gene, CDR1 is LNHDA and CDR2 is SQIVND (reference sequence). Trimming took 5 bases from V and 5 from J, leaving 15 bases between them. The CDR3 totals 15 residues. The CDR3 region has the DNA TGTGCCAGTAGTCGTGGCAGGATAAAGACCGGGGAGCTGTTTTTT. Protein: CASSRGRIKTGELFF.

This clonotype has more than one count but fewer than ten. The chain has TRBV9 and TRBJ1-3, with no clear D. The CDR3 is made up of 14 amino acids. The V and J ends lost 3 bases and 1 base respectively, with 8 bases between them. Germline values: CDR1 SGDLS, CDR2 YYNGEE. The CDR3 sequence is CASSAPNSGNTIYF. The CDR3 coding sequence is TGTGCCAGCAGCGCTCCTAATTCTGGAAACACCATATATTTT.

This clonotype was recorded a few times. The chain employs TRBV25-1 and TRBJ2-7; D may be TRBD1 or TRBD2 (5 bases each). Germline CDR1 is MGHDK and CDR2 is SYGVNS. There are 15 residues in the CDR3. V was trimmed by 2 bases and J by 2 bases, leaving 13 bases between them. CDR3 in amino acids: CASSEPGDGAYEQYF. The CDR3 DNA sequence: TGTGCCAGCAGTGAACCCGGGGACGGAGCCTACGAGCAGTACTTC.

This clonotype was counted only a few times. This chain links TRBV3-1 with TRBJ1-4; D ambiguous. Germline V gene data show CDR1 as LGHDT and CDR2 as YNNKEL (reference sequence). This CDR3 is built from 16 residues. V lost 2 bases and J lost 6, with 16 bases in between. The CDR3 loop reads CASSQTVYGSYEKLFF. CDR3 nucleotide sequence: TGTGCCAGCAGCCAAACTGTTTACGGGTCCTATGAAAAACTGTTTTTT.

CDR3 protein: CASSLWADLDNSPLHF. The CDR3 DNA is TGTGCCAGCAGTTTATGGGCAGACCTAGATAATTCACCCCTCCACTTT. This rearrangement joins TRBV28 to TRBJ1-6; no definite D call. CDR3 length: 16 amino acids. The ends were cut back, 0 bases at V and 5 bases at J, with 11 bases in the middle. Germline CDR1 reads MDHEN; CDR2 reads SYDVKM.